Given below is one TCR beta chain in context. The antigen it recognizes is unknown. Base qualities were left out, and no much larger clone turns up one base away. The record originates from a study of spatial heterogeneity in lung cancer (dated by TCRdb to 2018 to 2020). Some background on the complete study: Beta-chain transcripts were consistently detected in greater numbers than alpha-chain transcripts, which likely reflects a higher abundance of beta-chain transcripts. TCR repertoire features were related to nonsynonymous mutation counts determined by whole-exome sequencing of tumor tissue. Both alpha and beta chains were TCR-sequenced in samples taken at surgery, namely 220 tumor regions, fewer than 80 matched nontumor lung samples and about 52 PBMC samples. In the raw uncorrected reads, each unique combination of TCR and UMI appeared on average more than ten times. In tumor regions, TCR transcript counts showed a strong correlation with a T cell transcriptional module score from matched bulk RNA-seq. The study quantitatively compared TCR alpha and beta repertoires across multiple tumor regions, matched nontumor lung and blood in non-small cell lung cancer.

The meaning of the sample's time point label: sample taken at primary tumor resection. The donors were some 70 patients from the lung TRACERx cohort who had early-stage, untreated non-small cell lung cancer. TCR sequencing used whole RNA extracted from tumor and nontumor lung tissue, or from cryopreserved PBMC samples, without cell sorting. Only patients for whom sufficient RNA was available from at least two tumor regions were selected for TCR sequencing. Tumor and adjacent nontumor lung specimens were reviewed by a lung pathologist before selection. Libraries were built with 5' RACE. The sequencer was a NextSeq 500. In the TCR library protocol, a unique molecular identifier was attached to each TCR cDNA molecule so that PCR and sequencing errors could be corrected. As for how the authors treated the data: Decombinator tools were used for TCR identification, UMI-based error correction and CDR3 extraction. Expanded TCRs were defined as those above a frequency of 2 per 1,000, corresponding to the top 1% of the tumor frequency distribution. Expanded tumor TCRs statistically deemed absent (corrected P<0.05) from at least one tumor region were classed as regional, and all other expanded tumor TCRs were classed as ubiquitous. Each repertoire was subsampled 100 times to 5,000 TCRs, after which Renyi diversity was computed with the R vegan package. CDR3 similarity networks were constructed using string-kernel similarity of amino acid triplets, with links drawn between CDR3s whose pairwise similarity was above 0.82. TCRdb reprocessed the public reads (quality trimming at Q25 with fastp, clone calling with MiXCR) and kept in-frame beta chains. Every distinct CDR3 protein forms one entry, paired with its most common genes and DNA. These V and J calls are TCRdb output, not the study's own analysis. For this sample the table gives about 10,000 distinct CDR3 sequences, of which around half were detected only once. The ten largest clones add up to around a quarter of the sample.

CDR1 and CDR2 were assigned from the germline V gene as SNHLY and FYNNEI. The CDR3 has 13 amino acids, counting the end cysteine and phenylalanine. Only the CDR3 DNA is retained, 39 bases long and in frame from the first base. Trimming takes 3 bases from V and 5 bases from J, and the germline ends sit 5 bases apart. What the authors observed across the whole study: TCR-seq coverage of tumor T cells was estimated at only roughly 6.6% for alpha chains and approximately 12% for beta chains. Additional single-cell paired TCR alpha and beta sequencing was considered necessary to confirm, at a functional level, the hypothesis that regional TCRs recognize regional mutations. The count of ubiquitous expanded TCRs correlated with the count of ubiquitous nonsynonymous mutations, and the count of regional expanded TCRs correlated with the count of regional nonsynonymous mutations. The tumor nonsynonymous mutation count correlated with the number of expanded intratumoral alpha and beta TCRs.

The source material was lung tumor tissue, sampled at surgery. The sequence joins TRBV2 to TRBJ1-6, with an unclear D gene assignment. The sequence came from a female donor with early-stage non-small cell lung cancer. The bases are TGTGCCAGCAGTGACGGGAATAATTCACCCCTCCACTTT. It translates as CASSDGNNSPLHF.